The 21 T cell receptor beta chains given below trace back to one sample, sequenced in a study of cytomegalovirus exposure and HLA in healthy donors. The PCR employed 60 Vbeta primers together with 13 Jbeta primers. Generated by immunoSEQ multiplex PCR, the TCRdb table keeps only in-frame clones and is missing some. The sample contains fewer than 140,000 clones, about 75% of which appear only once. Specimen: PBMCs. The receptor source for this set is a male donor in good health and CMV-seropositive.

This chain uses TRBV4-3 with TRBJ1-2; weak D call: TRBD1 (6 bases). This CDR3 spans 15 amino acids. Trimming removed 5 bases at V and 2 bases at J, with 15 bases between. CDR1 and CDR2 from the germline V gene are LGHNA and YSLEER. CDR3 sequence reads: CASSSRAGVNYGYTF. The CDR3 DNA is TGCGCCAGCAGCTCGCGAGCAGGGGTCAACTATGGCTACACCTTC.

The rearrangement links TRBV10-3 to TRBJ1-1; D is ambiguous. Germline CDR1 and CDR2: ENHRY and SYGVKD. V was trimmed by 0 bases and J by 1 base, leaving 6 bases between them. CDR3 length equals 14 residues. The CDR3: CAISESEGNTEAFF. As DNA, the CDR3 is TGTGCCATCAGTGAGTCAGAGGGGAACACTGAAGCTTTCTTT.

V usage is TRBV6-5 and J usage is TRBJ2-7, with TRBD1 matching 9 bases. Germline CDR1 is MNHEY and CDR2 is SVGAGI. Losses at the gene ends were 8 bases for V and 5 bases for J; bases not matched to a gene: 7. This CDR3 contains 13 residues. The CDR3, as DNA: TGTGCCAGCTCTAGGACAGGGGTCCACGAGCAGTACTTC. Residues: CASSRTGVHEQYF.

The CDR3, as DNA: TGTGCCAGCAGTTACTTGGACAGCGAAGAGACCCAGTACTTC. Translation: CASSYLDSEETQYF. The rearrangement uses TRBV6-6 and TRBJ2-5, with TRBD1 as a possible D gene (6 bases). Germline assignment: CDR1 MNHNY and CDR2 SVGAGI (reference sequence). V was pared by 1 base and J by 3 bases, with 9 bases between. The CDR3 sequence is 14 residues long.

This clone appeared a single time. The chain uses TRBV30 and TRBJ1-2; 9 bases match TRBD1. The CDR3 runs 14 residues. Losses at the gene ends were 4 bases for V and 3 bases for J; bases not matched to a gene: 6. Looked up from germline, CDR1 is GTSNPN and CDR2 is SVGIG (reference sequence). CDR3 DNA sequence: TGTGCCTGGACCCGGACAGGGGACGACTATGGCTACACCTTC. It is translated as CAWTRTGDDYGYTF.

This clone was recorded once. V gene TRBV27 combines with J gene TRBJ1-4; D is possibly TRBD1 (6 bases). Germline CDR1 MNHEY, CDR2 SMNVEV (reference sequence). The CDR3 sequence is 16 residues long. The ends were cut back, 5 bases at V and 2 bases at J, with 15 bases in the middle. CDR3 loop: CASSEGRGATNEKLFF. In DNA, the CDR3 is TGTGCCAGCAGTGAAGGCAGGGGAGCTACTAATGAAAAACTGTTTTTT.

The V call is TRBV25-1, the J call TRBJ2-2; the match to TRBD2 covers 9 bases. With 5 bases clipped from V and 6 bases from J, the junction kept 13 bases outside the gene matches. The CDR3 is 17 amino acids. Germline V gene lookup returns CDR1 MGHDK and CDR2 SYGVNS. This chain's CDR3 is CASSRLAGAVLPGELFF. The DNA for the CDR3 is TGTGCCAGCAGTCGGTTAGCGGGGGCGGTGTTACCCGGGGAGCTGTTTTTT.

V is TRBV4-1 and J is TRBJ2-5; D unclear. V was clipped by 1 base and J by 5 bases, with 14 bases between them. Germline CDR1 MGHRA, CDR2 YSYEKL. The CDR3 extends over 15 amino acids. The CDR3 here is CASSQGGYPWETQYF. CDR3 bases: TGCGCCAGCAGCCAAGGAGGATACCCATGGGAGACCCAGTACTTC.

Of note for this clone: At one end, the junction sequence differs from germline, possibly due to a read error. This sequence joins TRBV6-5 and TRBJ1-5, with a weak D call TRBD1 (5 bases). Looked up from germline, CDR1 is MNHEY and CDR2 is SVGAGI. CDR3 length: 14 amino acids. Here the CDR3 DNA reads TGTGCCAGCAGCCTTTTGGGGCGCCAGGAGCCCCAGAATTTT. Translation: CASSLLGRQEPQNF.

The chain combines TRBV29-1 with TRBJ2-1; tentative D call: TRBD1 (6 bases). From germline, CDR1 is SQVTM and CDR2 ANQGSEA. With 3 bases removed from V and 5 bases from J, the gap between germline ends came to 11 bases. This CDR3 has 13 residues. The CDR3 reads CSVDAQGHNEQFF. CDR3 DNA: TGCAGCGTTGACGCTCAGGGGCACAATGAGCAGTTCTTC.

The genes are TRBV30 and TRBJ1-2; D gene unclear. Trimming stripped 7 bases from V and 3 bases from J, with 12 bases between. The CDR3 covers 12 residues. Looked up from germline, CDR1 is GTSNPN and CDR2 is SVGIG (reference sequence). The CDR3 DNA is TGTGCCTTCACGCAGAACGACTATGGCTACACCTTC. Amino acids: CAFTQNDYGYTF. Together with reference TRBV30 and TRBJ1-2, the CDR3 gives the full variable domain: SQTIHQWPATLVQPVGSPLSLECTVEGTSNPNLYWYRQAAGRGLQLLFYSVGIGQISSEVPQNLSASRPQDRQFILSSKKLLLSDSGFYLCAFTQNDYGYTFGSGTRLTVV.

The chain has TRBV7-2 and TRBJ2-7; 9 nucleotides line up with TRBD2. CDR1 SGHTA and CDR2 FQGNSA come from the germline V gene. CDR3 size: 15 residues. The ends lost 1 base at V and 7 bases at J; junction bases unmatched: 8. DNA of the CDR3: TGTGCCAGCAGCTTAGGGATTGGCGGGAGGGGTGAGCAGTACTTC. Its translation: CASSLGIGGRGEQYF.

This sequence joins TRBV27 and TRBJ2-1; D is possibly TRBD1 (5 bases). Germline loops: CDR1 MNHEY, CDR2 SMNVEV (reference sequence). The V gene lost 4 bases and the J gene lost 0 bases, with 13 bases spanning the gap. The CDR3 covers 16 residues. The CDR3 sequence: CASSSYKGRSYNEQFF. The CDR3 coding sequence is TGTGCCAGCAGTTCCTATAAGGGGCGCTCCTACAATGAGCAGTTCTTC.

The chain employs TRBV5-1 and TRBJ2-3, with 11 bases lining up with TRBD1. Germline CDR1 and CDR2: SGHRS and YFSETQ. Germline trimming cut 4 bases from V and 5 bases from J; bases unmatched to any gene: 9. The CDR3 is 16 residues long. CDR3 DNA sequence: TGCGCCAGCAGCAGCTGGACAGGGGGCCTTCGAGATACGCAGTATTTT. Translating it yields CASSSWTGGLRDTQYF. The variable domain in full, completed from reference TRBV5-1 and TRBJ2-3, reads KAGVTQTPRYLIKTRGQQVTLSCSPISGHRSVSWYQQTPGQGLQFLFEYFSETQRNKGNFPGRFSGRQFSNSRSEMNVSTLELGDSALYLCASSSWTGGLRDTQYFGPGTRLTVL.

The chain employs TRBV10-3 and TRBJ2-1, with 9 bases lining up with TRBD1. This CDR3 contains 14 residues. The germline gives CDR1 ENHRY, CDR2 SYGVKD. The junction had 3 bases not matched to a gene; V was cut back by 6 bases and J by 3 bases. The CDR3 DNA reads as TGTGCCATCAGAGACAGGGGGGACTACAATGAGCAGTTCTTC. Translated: CAIRDRGDYNEQFF.

The chain recombines TRBV6-6 with TRBJ1-1, with TRBD1 identical over 8 bases. CDR1 MNHNY and CDR2 SVGAGI come from the germline V gene (reference sequence). The CDR3 loop spans 13 amino acids. V lost 8 bases to trimming and J lost 0 bases; unmatched junction nucleotides: 2. CDR3 nucleotide sequence: TGTGCCAGCCAGGACAGGGTGAACACTGAAGCTTTCTTT. Its protein product is CASQDRVNTEAFF.

This sequence joins TRBV30 and TRBJ2-1, with unresolved D. V lost 2 bases to trimming and J lost 8 bases, with 7 bases between them. Per germline, CDR1 GTSNPN and CDR2 SVGIG (reference sequence). This CDR3 is built from 11 residues. The CDR3 coding sequence is TGTGCCTGGAGTTTTGGAGATGAGCAGTTCTTC. Protein sequence: CAWSFGDEQFF.

V is TRBV19 and J is TRBJ1-1, with D tentatively TRBD1 (6 bases). This CDR3 has 11 amino acids. Germline CDR1 is LNHDA and CDR2 is SQIVND (reference sequence). V was clipped by 10 bases and J by 6 bases, with 12 bases between them. The chain's CDR3 is CATGQTAEAFF. DNA of the CDR3: TGTGCCACAGGACAGACCGCTGAAGCTTTCTTT.

The genes are TRBV29-1 and TRBJ1-1; D gene ambiguous. The CDR3 consists of 11 residues. Trimming took off 6 bases at V and 1 base at J, with 6 bases between the two ends. Germline CDR1 SQVTM, CDR2 ANQGSEA. Written as DNA, the CDR3 is TGCAGCGTAGCCCAGAACACTGAAGCTTTCTTT. Translation: CSVAQNTEAFF.

This clone was seen only once. V and J are TRBV7-2 and TRBJ1-1; 8 nucleotides match TRBD1. Trimming cost V 5 bases and J 11 bases; bases outside gene matches: 13. This CDR3 is 14 amino acids long. CDR1 is SGHTA, CDR2 FQGNSA, per germline. CDR3: CASSHHYQGAVAFF. CDR3 DNA: TGTGCCAGCAGCCACCACTACCAGGGGGCGGTGGCTTTCTTT.

The V and J genes are TRBV6-5 and TRBJ2-7, with a weak D call TRBD2 (5 bases). The CDR3 contains 15 residues. CDR1 MNHEY and CDR2 SVGAGI come from the germline V gene. V was clipped by 2 bases and J by 4 bases, with 15 bases between them. The CDR3 is CASSYVGGSLYEQYF. In DNA form, the CDR3 reads TGTGCCAGCAGTTACGTTGGTGGGAGTTTATACGAGCAGTACTTC.